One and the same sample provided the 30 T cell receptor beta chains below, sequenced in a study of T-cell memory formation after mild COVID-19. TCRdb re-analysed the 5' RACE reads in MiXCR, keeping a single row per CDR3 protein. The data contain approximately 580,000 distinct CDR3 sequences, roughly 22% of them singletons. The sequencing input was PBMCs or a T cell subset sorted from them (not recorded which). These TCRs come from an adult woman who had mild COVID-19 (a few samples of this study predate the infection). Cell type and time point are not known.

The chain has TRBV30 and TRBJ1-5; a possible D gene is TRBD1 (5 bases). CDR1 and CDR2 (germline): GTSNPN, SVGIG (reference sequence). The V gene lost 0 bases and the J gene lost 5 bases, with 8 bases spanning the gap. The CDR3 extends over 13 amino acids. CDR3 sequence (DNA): TGTGCCTGGAGTGTACAGGACCATCAGCCCCAGCATTTT. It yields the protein CAWSVQDHQPQHF.

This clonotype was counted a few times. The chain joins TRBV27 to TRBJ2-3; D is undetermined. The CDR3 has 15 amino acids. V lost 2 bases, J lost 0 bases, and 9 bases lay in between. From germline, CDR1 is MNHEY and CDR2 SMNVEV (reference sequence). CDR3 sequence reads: CASSLGPGSTDTQYF. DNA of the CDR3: TGTGCCAGCAGTTTAGGGCCGGGCAGCACAGATACGCAGTATTTT.

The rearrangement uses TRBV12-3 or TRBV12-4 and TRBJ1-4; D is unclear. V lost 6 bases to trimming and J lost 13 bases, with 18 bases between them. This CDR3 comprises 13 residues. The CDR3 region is CASRRGSRRRLFF. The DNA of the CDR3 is TGTGCCAGCAGGCGAGGGTCCAGGAGGCGACTGTTTTTT.

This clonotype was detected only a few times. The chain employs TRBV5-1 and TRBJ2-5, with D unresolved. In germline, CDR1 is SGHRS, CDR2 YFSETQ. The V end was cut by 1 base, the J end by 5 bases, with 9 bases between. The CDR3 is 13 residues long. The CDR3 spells CASSLRPRETQYF. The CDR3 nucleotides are TGCGCCAGCAGCTTGCGGCCCCGGGAGACCCAGTACTTC.

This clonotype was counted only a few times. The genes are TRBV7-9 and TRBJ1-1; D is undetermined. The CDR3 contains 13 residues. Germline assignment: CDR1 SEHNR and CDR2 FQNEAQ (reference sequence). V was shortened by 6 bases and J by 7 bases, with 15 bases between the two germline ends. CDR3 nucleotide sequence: TGTGCCAGCAGTCATTTGACACCACATGAAGCTTTCTTT. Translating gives CASSHLTPHEAFF.

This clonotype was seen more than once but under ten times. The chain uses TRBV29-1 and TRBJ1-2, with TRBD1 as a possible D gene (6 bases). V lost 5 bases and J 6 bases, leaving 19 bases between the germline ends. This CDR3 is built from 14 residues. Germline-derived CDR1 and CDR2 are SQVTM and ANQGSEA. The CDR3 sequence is CSVSGRGGMDGYTF. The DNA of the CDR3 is TGCAGCGTTAGTGGGAGAGGGGGGATGGATGGCTACACCTTC.

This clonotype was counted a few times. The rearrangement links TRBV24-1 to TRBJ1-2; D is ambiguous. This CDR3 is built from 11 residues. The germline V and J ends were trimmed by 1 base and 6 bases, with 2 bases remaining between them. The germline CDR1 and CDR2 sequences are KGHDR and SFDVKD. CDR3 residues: CATSDFNGYTF. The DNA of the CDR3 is TGTGCCACCAGTGATTTCAATGGCTACACCTTC.

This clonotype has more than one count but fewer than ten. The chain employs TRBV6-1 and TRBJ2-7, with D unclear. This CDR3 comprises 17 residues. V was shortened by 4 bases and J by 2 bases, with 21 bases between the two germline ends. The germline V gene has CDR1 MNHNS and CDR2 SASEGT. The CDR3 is CASSVDLRGGITYEQYF. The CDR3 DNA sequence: TGTGCCAGCAGTGTGGACCTTCGAGGTGGCATAACCTACGAGCAGTACTTC.

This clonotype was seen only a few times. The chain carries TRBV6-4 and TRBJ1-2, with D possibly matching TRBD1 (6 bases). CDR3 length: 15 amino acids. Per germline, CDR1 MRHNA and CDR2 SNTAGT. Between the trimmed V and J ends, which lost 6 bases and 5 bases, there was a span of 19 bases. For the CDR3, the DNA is TGTGCCAGCAGCCAACAGGGAAATTCCTCATATGGCTACACCTTC. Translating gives CASSQQGNSSYGYTF.

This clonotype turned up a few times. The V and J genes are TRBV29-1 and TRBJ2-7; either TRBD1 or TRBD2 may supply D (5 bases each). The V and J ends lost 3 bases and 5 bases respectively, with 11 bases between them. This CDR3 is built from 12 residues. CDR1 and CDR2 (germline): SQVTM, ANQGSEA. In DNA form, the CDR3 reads TGCAGCGTTGACCCGGGGACCCACGAGCAGTACTTC. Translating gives CSVDPGTHEQYF.

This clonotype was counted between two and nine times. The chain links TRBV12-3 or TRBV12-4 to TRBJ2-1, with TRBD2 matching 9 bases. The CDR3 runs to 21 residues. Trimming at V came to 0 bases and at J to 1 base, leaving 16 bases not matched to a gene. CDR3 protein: CASSLAARLAVAFRSYNEQFF. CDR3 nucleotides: TGTGCCAGCAGTTTAGCGGCGAGACTAGCGGTGGCCTTTAGATCCTACAATGAGCAGTTCTTC.

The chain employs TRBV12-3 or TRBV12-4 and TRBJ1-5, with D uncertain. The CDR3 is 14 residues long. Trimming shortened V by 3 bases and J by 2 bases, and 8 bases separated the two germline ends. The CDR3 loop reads CASSFLGGNQPQHF. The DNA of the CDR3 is TGTGCCAGCAGTTTCCTGGGAGGCAATCAGCCCCAGCATTTT.

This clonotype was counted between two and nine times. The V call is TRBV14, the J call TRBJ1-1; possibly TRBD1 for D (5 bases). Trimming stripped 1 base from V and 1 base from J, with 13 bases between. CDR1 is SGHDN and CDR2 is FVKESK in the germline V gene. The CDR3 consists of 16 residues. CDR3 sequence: CASSQGLGVSNTEAFF. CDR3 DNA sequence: TGTGCCAGCAGCCAAGGTCTGGGGGTCTCGAACACTGAAGCTTTCTTT.

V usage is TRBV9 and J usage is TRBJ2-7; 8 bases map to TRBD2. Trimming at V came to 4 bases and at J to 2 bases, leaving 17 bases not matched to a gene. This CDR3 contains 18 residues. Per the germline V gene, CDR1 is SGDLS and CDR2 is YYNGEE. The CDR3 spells CASSHSRDGSGIAYEQYF. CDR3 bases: TGTGCCAGCAGCCATTCCAGGGATGGTAGCGGGATTGCCTACGAGCAGTACTTC. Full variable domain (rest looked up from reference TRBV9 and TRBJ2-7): DSGVTQTPKHLITATGQRVTLRCSPRSGDLSVYWYQQSLDQGLQFLIQYYNGEERAKGNILERFSAQQFPDLHSELNLSSLELGDSALYFCASSHSRDGSGIAYEQYFGPGTRLTVT.

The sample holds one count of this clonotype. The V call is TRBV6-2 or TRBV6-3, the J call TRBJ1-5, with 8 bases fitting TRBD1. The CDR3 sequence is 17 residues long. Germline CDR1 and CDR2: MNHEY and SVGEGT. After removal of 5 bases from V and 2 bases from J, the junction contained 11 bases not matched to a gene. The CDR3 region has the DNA TGTGCCAGCAGTCCCTACGGACAGGGTGTAGGCAATCAGCCCCAGCATTTT. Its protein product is CASSPYGQGVGNQPQHF.

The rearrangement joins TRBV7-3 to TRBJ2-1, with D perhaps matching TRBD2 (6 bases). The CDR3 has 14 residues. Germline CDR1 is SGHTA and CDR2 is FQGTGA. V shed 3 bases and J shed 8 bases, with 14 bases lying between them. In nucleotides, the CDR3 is TGTGCCAGCAGCTTTAGTAGCCGGAGGGATGAGCAGTTCTTC. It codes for CASSFSSRRDEQFF.

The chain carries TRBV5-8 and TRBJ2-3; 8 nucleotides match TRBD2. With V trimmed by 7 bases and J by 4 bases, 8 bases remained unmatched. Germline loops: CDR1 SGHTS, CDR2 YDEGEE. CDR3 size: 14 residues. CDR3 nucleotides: TGTGCCAGCTTCATAGCGGGATCCCCAGATACGCAGTATTTT. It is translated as CASFIAGSPDTQYF.

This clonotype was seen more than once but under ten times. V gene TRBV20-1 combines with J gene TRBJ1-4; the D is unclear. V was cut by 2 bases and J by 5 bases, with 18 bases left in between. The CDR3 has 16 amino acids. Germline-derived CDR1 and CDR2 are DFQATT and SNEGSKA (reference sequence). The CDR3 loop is CSARHGYGPLNEKLFF. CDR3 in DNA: TGCAGTGCTAGACACGGTTACGGGCCATTAAATGAAAAACTGTTTTTT.

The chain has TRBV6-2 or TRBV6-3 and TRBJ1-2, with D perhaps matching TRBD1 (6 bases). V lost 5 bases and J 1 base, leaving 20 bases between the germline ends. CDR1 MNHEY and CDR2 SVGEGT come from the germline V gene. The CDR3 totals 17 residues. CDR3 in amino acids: CASSRPPQGRNNYGYTF. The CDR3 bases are TGTGCCAGCAGTAGGCCTCCACAGGGAAGGAATAACTATGGCTACACCTTC.

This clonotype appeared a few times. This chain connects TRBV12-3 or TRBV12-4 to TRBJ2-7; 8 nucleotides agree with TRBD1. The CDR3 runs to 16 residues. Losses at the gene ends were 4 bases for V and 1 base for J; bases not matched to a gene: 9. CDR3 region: CASSWTGTGVSYEQYF. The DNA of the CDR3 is TGTGCCAGCAGTTGGACCGGGACAGGCGTTTCCTACGAGCAGTACTTC.

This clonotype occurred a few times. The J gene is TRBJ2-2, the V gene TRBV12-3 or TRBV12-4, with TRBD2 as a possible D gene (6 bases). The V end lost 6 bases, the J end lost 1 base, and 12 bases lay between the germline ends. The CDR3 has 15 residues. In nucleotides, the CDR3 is TGTGCCAGCAGGACTAGGGGCGTGAACACCGGGGAGCTGTTTTTT. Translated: CASRTRGVNTGELFF.

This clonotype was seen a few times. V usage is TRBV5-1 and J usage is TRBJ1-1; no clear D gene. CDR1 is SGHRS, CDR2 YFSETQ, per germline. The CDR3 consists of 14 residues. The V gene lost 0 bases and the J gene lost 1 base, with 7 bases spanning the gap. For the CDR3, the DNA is TGCGCCAGCAGCTTGGCCGAAGGGAACACTGAAGCTTTCTTT. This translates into CASSLAEGNTEAFF.

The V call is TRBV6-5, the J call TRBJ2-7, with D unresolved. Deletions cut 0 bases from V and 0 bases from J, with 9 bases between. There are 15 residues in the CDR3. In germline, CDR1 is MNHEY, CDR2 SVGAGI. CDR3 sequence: CASSYSQAISYEQYF. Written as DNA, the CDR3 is TGTGCCAGCAGTTACTCTCAAGCTATCTCCTACGAGCAGTACTTC.

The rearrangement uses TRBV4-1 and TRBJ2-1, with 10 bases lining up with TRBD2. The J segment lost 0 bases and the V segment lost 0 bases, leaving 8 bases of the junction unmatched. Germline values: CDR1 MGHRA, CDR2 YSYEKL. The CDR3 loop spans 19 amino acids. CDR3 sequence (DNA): TGCGCCAGCAGCCAAGATTATGGGGCTAGCGGGAGCTCCTACAATGAGCAGTTCTTC. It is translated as CASSQDYGASGSSYNEQFF.

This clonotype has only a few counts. This CDR3 is CASSQDKTSQQTQYF. The CDR3 DNA reads TGCGCCAGCAGCCAAGATAAAACTAGTCAACAGACCCAGTACTTC. The V call is TRBV4-1, the J call TRBJ2-5, with D possibly TRBD2 on 5 matching bases. Germline CDR1 is MGHRA and CDR2 is YSYEKL. Trimming shortened V by 0 bases and J by 6 bases, and 14 bases separated the two germline ends. The CDR3 loop spans 15 amino acids.

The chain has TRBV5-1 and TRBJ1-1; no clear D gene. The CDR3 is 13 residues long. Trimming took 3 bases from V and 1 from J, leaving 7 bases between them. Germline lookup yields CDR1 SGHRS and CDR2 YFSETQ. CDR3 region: CASSWSGNTEAFF. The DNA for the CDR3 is TGCGCCAGCAGCTGGTCGGGGAACACTGAAGCTTTCTTT. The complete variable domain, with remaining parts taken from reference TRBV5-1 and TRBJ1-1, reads KAGVTQTPRYLIKTRGQQVTLSCSPISGHRSVSWYQQTPGQGLQFLFEYFSETQRNKGNFPGRFSGRQFSNSRSEMNVSTLELGDSALYLCASSWSGNTEAFFGQGTRLTVV.

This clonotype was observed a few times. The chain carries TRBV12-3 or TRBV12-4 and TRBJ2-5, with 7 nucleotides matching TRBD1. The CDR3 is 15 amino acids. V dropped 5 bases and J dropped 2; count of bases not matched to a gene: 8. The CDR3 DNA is TGTGCCAGCAGTCGGGGTTTGGGACAGCAAGAGACCCAGTACTTC. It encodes CASSRGLGQQETQYF.

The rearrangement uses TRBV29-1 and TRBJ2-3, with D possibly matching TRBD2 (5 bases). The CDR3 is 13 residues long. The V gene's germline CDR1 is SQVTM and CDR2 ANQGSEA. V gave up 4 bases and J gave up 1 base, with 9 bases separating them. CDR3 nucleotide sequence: TGCAGCGTTGTCCGGCGGGGCACAGATACGCAGTATTTT. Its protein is CSVVRRGTDTQYF.

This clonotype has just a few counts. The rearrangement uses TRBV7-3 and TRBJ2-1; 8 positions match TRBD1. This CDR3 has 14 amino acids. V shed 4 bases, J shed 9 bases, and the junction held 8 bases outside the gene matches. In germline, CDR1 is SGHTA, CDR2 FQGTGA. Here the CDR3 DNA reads TGTGCCAGCAGCTGGGTGGCAGGGGGCGGTGAGCAGTTCTTC. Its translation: CASSWVAGGGEQFF.

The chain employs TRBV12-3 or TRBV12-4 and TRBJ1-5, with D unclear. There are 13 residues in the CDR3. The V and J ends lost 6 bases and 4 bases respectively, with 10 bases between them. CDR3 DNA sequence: TGTGCCAGCAGCCCCTATCGGAATCAGCCCCAGCATTTT. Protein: CASSPYRNQPQHF.